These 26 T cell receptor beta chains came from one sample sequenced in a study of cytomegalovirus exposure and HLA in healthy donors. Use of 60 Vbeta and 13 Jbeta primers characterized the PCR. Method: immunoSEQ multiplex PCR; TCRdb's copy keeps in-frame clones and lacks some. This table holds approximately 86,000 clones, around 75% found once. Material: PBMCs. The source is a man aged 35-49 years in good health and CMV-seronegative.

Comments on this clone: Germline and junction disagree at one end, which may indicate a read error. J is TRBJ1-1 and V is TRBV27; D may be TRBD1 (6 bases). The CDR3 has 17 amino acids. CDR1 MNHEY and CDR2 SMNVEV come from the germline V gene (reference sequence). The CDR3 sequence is CASSLTPRTVMNTEALF. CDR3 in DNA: TGTGCCAGCAGTTTAACTCCCAGGACAGTTATGAACACTGAAGCTCTCTTT.

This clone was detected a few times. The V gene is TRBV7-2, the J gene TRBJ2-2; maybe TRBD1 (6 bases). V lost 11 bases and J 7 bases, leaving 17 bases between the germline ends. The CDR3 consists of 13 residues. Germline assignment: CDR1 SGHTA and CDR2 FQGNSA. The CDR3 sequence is CAVKSRGGGELFF. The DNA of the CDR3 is TGTGCCGTGAAGAGCAGGGGTGGCGGGGAGCTGTTTTTT.

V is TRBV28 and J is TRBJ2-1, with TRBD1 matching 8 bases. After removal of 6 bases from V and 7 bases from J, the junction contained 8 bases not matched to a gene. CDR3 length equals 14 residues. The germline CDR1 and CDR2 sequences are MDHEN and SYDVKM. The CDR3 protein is CASSYRGDRNEQFF. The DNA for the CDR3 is TGTGCCAGCAGCTACAGGGGGGACCGTAATGAGCAGTTCTTC.

CDR3 DNA: TGTGCCAGTAGTATGCAAATCCAGGGGACTGAAGCTTTCTTT. It is translated as CASSMQIQGTEAFF. The chain has TRBV19 and TRBJ1-1, with a possible D match to TRBD1 (6 bases). There are 14 residues in the CDR3. Germline CDR1 and CDR2: LNHDA and SQIVND (reference sequence). V gave up 3 bases and J gave up 5 bases, with 13 bases separating them.

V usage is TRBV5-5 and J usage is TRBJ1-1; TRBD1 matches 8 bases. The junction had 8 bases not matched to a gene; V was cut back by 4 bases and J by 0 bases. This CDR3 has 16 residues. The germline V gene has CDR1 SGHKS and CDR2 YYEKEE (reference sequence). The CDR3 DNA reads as TGTGCCAGCAGCAAGCGGGACAGGCATATGAACACTGAAGCTTTCTTT. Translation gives CASSKRDRHMNTEAFF. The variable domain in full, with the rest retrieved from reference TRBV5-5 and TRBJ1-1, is DAGVTQSPTHLIKTRGQQVTLRCSPISGHKSVSWYQQVLGQGPQFIFQYYEKEERGRGNFPDRFSARQFPNYSSELNVNALLLGDSALYLCASSKRDRHMNTEAFFGQGTRLTVV.

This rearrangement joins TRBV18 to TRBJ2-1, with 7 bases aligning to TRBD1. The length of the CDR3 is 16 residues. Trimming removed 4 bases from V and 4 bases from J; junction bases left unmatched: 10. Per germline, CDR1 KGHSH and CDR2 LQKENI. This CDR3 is CASSHIRDSDYNEQFF. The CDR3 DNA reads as TGTGCCAGCTCACATATCCGGGACAGTGATTACAATGAGCAGTTCTTC. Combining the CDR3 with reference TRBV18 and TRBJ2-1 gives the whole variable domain NAGVMQNPRHLVRRRGQEARLRCSPMKGHSHVYWYRQLPEEGLKFMVYLQKENIIDESGMPKERFSAEFPKEGPSILRIQQVVRGDSAAYFCASSHIRDSDYNEQFFGPGTRLTVL.

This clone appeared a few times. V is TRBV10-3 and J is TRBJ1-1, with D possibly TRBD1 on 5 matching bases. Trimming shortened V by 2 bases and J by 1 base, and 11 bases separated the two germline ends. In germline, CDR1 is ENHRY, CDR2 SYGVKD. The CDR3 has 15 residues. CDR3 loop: CAISERETANTEAFF. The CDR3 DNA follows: TGTGCCATCAGTGAGCGGGAGACAGCGAACACTGAAGCTTTCTTT.

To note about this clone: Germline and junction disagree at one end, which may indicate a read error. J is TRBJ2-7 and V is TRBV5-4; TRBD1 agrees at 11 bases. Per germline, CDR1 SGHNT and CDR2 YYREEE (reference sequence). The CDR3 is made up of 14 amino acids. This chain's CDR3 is CASSSRTGGYEKYF. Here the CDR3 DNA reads TGTGCCAGCAGCTCCCGGACAGGGGGCTACGAGAAGTACTTC.

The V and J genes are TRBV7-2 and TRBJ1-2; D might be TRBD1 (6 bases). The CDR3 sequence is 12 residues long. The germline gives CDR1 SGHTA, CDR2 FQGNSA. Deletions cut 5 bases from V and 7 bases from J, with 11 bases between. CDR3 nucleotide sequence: TGTGCCAGCAGCGTAAACAGGGCTGGCTACACCTTC. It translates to CASSVNRAGYTF.

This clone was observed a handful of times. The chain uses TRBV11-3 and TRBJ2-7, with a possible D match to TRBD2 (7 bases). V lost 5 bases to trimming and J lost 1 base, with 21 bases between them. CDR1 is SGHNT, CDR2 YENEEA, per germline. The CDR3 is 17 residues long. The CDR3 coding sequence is TGTGCCAGCAGCACCTCTAGGGGGGGACACCAATCCTACGAGCAGTACTTC. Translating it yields CASSTSRGGHQSYEQYF. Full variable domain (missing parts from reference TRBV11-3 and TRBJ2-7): EAGVVQSPRYKIIEKKQPVAFWCNPISGHNTLYWYLQNLGQGPELLIRYENEEAVDDSQLPKDRFSAERLKGVDSTLKIQPAELGDSAVYLCASSTSRGGHQSYEQYFGPGTRLTVT.

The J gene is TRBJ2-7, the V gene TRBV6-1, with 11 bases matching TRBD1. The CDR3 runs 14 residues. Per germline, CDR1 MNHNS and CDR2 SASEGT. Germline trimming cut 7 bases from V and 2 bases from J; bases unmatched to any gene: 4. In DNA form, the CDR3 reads TGTGCCAGCAAGGGGGACAGGGGGGCCTACGAGCAGTACTTC. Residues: CASKGDRGAYEQYF.

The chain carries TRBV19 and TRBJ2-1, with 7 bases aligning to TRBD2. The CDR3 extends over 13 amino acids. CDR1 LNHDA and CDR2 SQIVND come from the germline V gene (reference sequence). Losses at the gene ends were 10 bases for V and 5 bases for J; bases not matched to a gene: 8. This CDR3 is CATSSGLDNEQFF. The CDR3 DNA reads TGTGCCACCTCGAGCGGACTAGACAATGAGCAGTTCTTC.

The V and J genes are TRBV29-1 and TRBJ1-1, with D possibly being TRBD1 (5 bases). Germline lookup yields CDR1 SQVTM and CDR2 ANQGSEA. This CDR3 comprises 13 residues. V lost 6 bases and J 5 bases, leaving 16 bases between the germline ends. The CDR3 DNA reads TGCAGCGTCCGACAGACACCCGAGACTGAAGCTTTCTTT. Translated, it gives CSVRQTPETEAFF.

The CDR3 DNA is TGTGCCAGTAGTATAGATGCCCCAGGGGGCCTAACTGGGGCCAACGTCCTGACTTTC. Amino acids: CASSIDAPGGLTGANVLTF. V is TRBV19 and J is TRBJ2-6, with TRBD1 identical over 8 bases. J lost 2 bases, V lost 0 bases, and 9 bases had no gene match. Germline loops: CDR1 LNHDA, CDR2 SQIVND (reference sequence). The CDR3 is made up of 19 amino acids.

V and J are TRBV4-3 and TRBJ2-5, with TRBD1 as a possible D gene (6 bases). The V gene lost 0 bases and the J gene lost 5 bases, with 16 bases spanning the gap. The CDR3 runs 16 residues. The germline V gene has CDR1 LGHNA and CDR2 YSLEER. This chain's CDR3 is CASSQDQRDKWETQYF. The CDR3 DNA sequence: TGCGCCAGCAGCCAAGATCAAAGGGACAAGTGGGAGACCCAGTACTTC.

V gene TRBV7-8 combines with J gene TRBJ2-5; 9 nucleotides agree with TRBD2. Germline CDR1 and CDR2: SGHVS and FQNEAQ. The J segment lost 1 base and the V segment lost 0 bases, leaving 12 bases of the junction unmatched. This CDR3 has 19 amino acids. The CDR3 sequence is CASSLARSGAGGIQETQYF. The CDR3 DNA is TGTGCCAGCAGCTTAGCCCGTTCGGGGGCGGGGGGGATCCAAGAGACCCAGTACTTC.

The CDR3 DNA reads TGTGCCAGCAGCTCCAAGACAGGGGTGGCCACTGAAGCTTTCTTT. Translating it yields CASSSKTGVATEAFF. This chain uses TRBV7-6 with TRBJ1-1; 8 bases agree with TRBD1. The junction had 8 bases not matched to a gene; V was cut back by 4 bases and J by 4 bases. Germline V gives CDR1 SGHVS, CDR2 FNYEAQ. The CDR3 is 15 residues long.

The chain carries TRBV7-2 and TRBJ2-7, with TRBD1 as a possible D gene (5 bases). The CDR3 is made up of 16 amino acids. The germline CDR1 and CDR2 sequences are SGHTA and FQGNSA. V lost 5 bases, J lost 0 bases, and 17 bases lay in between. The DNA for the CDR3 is TGTGCCAGCAGCCCACTTGGACAACCAAACTCCTACGAGCAGTACTTC. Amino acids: CASSPLGQPNSYEQYF.

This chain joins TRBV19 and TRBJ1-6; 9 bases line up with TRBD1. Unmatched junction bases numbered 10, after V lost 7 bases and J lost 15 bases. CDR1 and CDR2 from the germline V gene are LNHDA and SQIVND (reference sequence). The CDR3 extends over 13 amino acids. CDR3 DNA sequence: TGTGCCAGTATCGGAACAGGGGGCGTACTCCTCCACTTT. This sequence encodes CASIGTGGVLLHF. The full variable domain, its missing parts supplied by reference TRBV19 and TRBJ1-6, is DGGITQSPKYLFRKEGQNVTLSCEQNLNHDAMYWYRQDPGQGLRLIYYSQIVNDFQKGDIAEGYSVSREKKESFPLTVTSAQKNPTAFYLCASIGTGGVLLHFGNGTRLTVT.

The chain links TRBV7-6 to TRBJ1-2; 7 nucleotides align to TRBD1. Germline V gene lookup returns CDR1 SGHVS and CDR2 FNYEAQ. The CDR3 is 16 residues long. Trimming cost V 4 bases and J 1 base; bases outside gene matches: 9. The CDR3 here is CASSYQQGNFNYGYTF. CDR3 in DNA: TGTGCCAGCAGCTATCAACAGGGGAATTTTAACTATGGCTACACCTTC.

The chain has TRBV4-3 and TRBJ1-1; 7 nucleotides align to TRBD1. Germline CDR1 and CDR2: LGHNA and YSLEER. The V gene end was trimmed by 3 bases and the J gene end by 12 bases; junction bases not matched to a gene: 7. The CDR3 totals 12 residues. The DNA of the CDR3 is TGCGCCAGCAGCCAGACAGGGTCGGGGTCTTTCTTT. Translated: CASSQTGSGSFF.

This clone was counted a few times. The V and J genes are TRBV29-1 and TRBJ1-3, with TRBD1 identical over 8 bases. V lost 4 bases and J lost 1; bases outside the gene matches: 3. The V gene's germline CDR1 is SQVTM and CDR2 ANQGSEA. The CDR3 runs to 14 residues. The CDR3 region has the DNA TGCAGCGTTGCAGGGGGCGATTCTGGAAACACCATATATTTT. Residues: CSVAGGDSGNTIYF. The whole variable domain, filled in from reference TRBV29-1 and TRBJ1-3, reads SAVISQKPSRDICQRGTSLTIQCQVDSQVTMMFWYRQQPGQSLTLIATANQGSEATYESGFVIDKFPISRPNLTFSTLTVSNMSPEDSSIYLCSVAGGDSGNTIYFGEGSWLTVV.

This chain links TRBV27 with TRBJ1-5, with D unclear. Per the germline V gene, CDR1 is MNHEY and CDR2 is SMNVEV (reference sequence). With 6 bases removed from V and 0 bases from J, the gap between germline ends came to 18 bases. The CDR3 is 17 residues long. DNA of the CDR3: TGTGCCAGCAGCGACGCCCTCGGAGTATATAGCAATCAGCCCCAGCATTTT. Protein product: CASSDALGVYSNQPQHF.

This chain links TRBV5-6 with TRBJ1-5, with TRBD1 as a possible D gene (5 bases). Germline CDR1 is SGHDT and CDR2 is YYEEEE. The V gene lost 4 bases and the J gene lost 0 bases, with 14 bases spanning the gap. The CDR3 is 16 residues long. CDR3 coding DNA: TGTGCCAGCAGCCTAGTCGGACACGATAGCAATCAGCCCCAGCATTTT. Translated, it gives CASSLVGHDSNQPQHF.

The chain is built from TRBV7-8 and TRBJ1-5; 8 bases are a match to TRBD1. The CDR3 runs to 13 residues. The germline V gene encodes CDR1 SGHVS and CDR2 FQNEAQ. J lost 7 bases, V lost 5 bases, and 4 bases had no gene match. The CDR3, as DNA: TGTGCCAGCAGCGGGAGGACAGGGCAGCCCCAGCATTTT. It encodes CASSGRTGQPQHF.

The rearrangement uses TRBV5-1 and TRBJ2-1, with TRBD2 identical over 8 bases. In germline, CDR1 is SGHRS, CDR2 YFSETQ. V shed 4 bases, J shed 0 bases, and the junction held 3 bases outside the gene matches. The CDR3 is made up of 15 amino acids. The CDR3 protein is CASSKAGGSYNEQFF. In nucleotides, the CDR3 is TGCGCCAGCAGCAAGGCGGGGGGCTCCTACAATGAGCAGTTCTTC.